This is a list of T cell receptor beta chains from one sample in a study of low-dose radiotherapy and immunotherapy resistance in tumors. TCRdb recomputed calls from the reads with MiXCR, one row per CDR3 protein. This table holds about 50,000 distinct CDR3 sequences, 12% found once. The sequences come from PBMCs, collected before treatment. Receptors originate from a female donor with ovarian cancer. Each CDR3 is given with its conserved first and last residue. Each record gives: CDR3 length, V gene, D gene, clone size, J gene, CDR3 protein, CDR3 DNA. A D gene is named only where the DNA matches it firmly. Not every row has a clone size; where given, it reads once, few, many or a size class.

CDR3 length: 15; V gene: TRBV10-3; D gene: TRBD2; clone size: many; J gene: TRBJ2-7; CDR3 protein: CAISEPLAGGDEQYF; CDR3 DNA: TGTGCCATCAGTGAACCGCTAGCGGGAGGGGACGAGCAGTACTTC
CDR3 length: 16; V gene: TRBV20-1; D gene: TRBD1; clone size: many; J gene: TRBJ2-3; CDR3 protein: CSARGPATGSTDTQYF; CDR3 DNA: TGCAGTGCTAGAGGACCAGCGACAGGGAGCACAGATACGCAGTATTTT
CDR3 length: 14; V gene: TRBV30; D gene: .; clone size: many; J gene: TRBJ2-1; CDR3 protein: CASRAGFSYNEQFF; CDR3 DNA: TGTGCCTCCCGGGCCGGTTTTTCCTACAATGAGCAGTTCTTC
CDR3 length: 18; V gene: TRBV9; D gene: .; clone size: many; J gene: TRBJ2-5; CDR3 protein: CASSAGGGGSSYQETQYF; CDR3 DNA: TGTGCCAGCAGCGCTGGGGGTGGGGGGTCATCGTACCAAGAGACCCAGTACTTC
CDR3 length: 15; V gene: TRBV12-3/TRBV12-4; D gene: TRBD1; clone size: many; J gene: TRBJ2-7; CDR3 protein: CASSLSGTASYEQYF; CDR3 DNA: TGTGCCAGCAGTTTATCTGGGACAGCCTCCTACGAGCAGTACTTC
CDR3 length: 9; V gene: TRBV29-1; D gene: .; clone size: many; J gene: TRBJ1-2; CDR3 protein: CSVGDTYTF; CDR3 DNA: TGCAGCGTTGGGGACACCTACACCTTC
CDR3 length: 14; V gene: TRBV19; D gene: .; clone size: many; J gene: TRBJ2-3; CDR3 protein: CASRAEGLSDTQYF; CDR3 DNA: TGTGCCAGTAGGGCTGAGGGATTGTCAGATACGCAGTATTTT
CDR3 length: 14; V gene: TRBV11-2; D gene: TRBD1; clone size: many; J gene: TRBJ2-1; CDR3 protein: CASRGQGRYNEQFF; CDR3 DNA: TGTGCCAGCAGGGGACAGGGTCGATACAATGAGCAGTTCTTC
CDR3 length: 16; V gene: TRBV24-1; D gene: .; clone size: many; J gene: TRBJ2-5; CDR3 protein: CATSDWVSEVQETQYF; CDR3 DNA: TGTGCCACCAGTGATTGGGTATCGGAGGTCCAAGAGACCCAGTACTTC
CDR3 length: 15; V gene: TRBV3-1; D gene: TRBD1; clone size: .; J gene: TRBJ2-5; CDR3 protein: CASSRPTGETETQYF; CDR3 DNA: TGTGCCAGCAGCCGCCCAACAGGGGAAACGGAGACCCAGTACTTC
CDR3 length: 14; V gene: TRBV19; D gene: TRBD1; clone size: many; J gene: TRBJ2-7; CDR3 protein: CASSRTGGVYEQYF; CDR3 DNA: TGTGCCAGTAGTCGGACAGGGGGTGTCTACGAGCAGTACTTC
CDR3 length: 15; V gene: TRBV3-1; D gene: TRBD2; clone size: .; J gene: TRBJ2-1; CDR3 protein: CASWLAGGPYNEQFF; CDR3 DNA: TGTGCCAGCTGGTTAGCGGGGGGGCCCTACAATGAGCAGTTCTTC
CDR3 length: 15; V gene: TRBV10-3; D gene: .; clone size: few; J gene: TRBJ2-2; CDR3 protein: CAISAGTQNTGELFF; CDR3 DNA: TGTGCCATCAGCGCCGGGACTCAGAACACCGGGGAGCTGTTTTTT
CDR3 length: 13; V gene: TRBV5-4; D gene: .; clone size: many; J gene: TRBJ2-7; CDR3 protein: CASSTTGSYEQYF; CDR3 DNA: TGTGCCAGCAGTACAACAGGGTCCTACGAGCAGTACTTC
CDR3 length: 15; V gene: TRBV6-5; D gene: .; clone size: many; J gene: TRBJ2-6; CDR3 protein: CASRGAGFGANVLTF; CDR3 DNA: TGTGCCAGCAGGGGGGCTGGGTTTGGGGCCAACGTCCTGACTTTC